The T cell receptor beta chain described here comes from a study of cytomegalovirus exposure and HLA in healthy donors. Overall study findings and caveats: Earlier findings revealed that most TCR beta V segments proved productive either about 87% or about 30% of the time.

Comments on this clone: What it binds is unknown.

CDR3 size: 16 residues. Trimming left V 0 bases short and J 2 bases short, with 12 bases between. The PCR was carried out with 60 Vbeta primers and 13 Jbeta primers. Only in-frame clones appear in the TCRdb table, and some are missing; sequencing was by immunoSEQ multiplex PCR. Here the sample spans 110,000 to 150,000 clones, 75% to 80% being singletons. This TCR derives from a woman aged 18-35 years in good health and CMV-seropositive. This chain connects TRBV23-1 to TRBJ2-3, with D tentatively TRBD2 (5 bases). TRBV23-1 is treated as an ORF (open reading frame) with a function not yet certain. The specimen was PBMCs. CDR3 DNA sequence: TGCGCCAGCAGTCAATCGAGCGGAGCGGACACAGATACGCAGTATTTT. This gives the protein CASSQSSGADTDTQYF.